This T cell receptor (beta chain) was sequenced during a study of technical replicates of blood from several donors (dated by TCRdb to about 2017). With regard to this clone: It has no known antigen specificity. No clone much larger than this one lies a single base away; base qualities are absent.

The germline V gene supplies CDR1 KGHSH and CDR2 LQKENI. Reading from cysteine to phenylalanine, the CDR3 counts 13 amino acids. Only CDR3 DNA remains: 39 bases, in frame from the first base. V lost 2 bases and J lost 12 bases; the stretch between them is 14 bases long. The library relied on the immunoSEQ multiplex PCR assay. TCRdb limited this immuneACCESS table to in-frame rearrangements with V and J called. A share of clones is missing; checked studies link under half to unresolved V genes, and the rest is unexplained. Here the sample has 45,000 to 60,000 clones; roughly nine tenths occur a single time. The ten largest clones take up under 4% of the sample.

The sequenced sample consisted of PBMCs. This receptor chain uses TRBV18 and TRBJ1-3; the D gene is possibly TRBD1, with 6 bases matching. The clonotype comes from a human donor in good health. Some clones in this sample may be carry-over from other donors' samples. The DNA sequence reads TGTGCCAGCTCACCAACAGGGAAATTGGTCATATATTTT. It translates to CASSPTGKLVIYF.